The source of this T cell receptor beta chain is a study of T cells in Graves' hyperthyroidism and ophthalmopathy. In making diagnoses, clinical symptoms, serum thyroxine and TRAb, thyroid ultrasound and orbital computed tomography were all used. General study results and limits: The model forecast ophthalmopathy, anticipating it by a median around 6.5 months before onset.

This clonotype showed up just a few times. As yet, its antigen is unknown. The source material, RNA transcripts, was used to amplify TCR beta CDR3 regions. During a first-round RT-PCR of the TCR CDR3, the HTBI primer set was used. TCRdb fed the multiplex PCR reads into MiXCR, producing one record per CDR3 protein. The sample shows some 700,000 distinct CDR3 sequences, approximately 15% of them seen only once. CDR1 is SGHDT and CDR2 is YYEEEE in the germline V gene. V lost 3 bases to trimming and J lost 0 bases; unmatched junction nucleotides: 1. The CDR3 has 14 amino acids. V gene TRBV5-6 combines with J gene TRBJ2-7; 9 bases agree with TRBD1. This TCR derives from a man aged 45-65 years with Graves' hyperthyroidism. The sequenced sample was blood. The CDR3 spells CASSWDRASYEQYF. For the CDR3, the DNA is TGTGCCAGCAGCTGGGACAGGGCCTCCTACGAGCAGTACTTC. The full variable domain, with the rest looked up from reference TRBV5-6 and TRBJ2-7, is DAGVTQSPTHLIKTRGQQVTLRCSPKSGHDTVSWYQQALGQGPQFIFQYYEEEERQRGNFPDRFSGHQFPNYSSELNVNALLLGDSALYLCASSWDRASYEQYFGPGTRLTVT.